The 19 T cell receptor beta chains below were found in one sample sequenced in a study of blood T cell repertoires in COVID-19. Repertoires were generated with immunoSEQ multiplex PCR, while TCRdb's copy carries only in-frame clones and drops some. The table records hundreds of thousands of clones, 85% to 90% of them present only once. Sequencing was done on a sample of peripheral blood. The receptors derive from a man in his fifties or sixties with acute or convalescent COVID-19.

V and J are TRBV5-4 and TRBJ2-3, with D maybe TRBD2 (5 bases). Trimming removed 3 bases at V and 4 bases at J, with 12 bases between. From germline, CDR1 is SGHNT and CDR2 YYREEE (reference sequence). CDR3 length equals 14 residues. As DNA, the CDR3 is TGTGCCAGCAGCTCGGACTCCTCGTCAGATACGCAGTATTTT. This codes for CASSSDSSSDTQYF.

This chain connects TRBV19 to TRBJ2-4; no firm D call. V lost 5 bases, J lost 6 bases, and 20 bases lay in between. CDR3 length equals 16 residues. CDR1 LNHDA and CDR2 SQIVND come from the germline V gene (reference sequence). The CDR3 DNA follows: TGTGCCAGTAGTCCACCCCCTCCCCTCGACACAAACATTCAGTACTTC. This gives the protein CASSPPPPLDTNIQYF. Full variable domain (outside the CDR3, taken from reference TRBV19 and TRBJ2-4): DGGITQSPKYLFRKEGQNVTLSCEQNLNHDAMYWYRQDPGQGLRLIYYSQIVNDFQKGDIAEGYSVSREKKESFPLTVTSAQKNPTAFYLCASSPPPPLDTNIQYFGAGTRLSVL.

The rearrangement uses TRBV29-1 and TRBJ1-6, with 9 positions matching TRBD1. The germline V gene encodes CDR1 SQVTM and CDR2 ANQGSEA. This CDR3 is built from 16 residues. The ends lost 3 bases at V and 2 bases at J; junction bases unmatched: 5. CDR3 coding DNA: TGCAGCGTTGAGGGACAGGGCGACCCCTATAATTCACCCCTCCACTTT. Translated: CSVEGQGDPYNSPLHF.

The V and J genes are TRBV5-5 and TRBJ1-6; TRBD1 might be the D (6 bases). V lost 0 bases and J lost 8, with 15 bases in between. CDR3 length equals 16 residues. Germline CDR1 SGHKS, CDR2 YYEKEE (reference sequence). The DNA for the CDR3 is TGTGCCAGCAGCTTGGCAACAGGGAGAGCGGATTCACCCCTCCACTTT. Translating gives CASSLATGRADSPLHF. The whole variable domain, remainder taken from reference TRBV5-5 and TRBJ1-6, is DAGVTQSPTHLIKTRGQQVTLRCSPISGHKSVSWYQQVLGQGPQFIFQYYEKEERGRGNFPDRFSARQFPNYSSELNVNALLLGDSALYLCASSLATGRADSPLHFGNGTRLTVT.

The chain joins TRBV7-9 to TRBJ2-3; 7 bases agree with TRBD2. Losses at the gene ends were 2 bases for V and 0 bases for J; bases not matched to a gene: 5. Germline CDR1 reads SEHNR; CDR2 reads FQNEAQ (reference sequence). This CDR3 has 16 residues. CDR3 protein: CASSLLSSGSTDTQYF. The CDR3 bases are TGTGCCAGCAGCTTACTTTCTAGCGGAAGCACAGATACGCAGTATTTT.

This chain connects TRBV7-2 to TRBJ2-2; D may be TRBD2 (5 bases). V was trimmed by 1 base and J by 7 bases, leaving 10 bases between them. The CDR3 sequence is 14 residues long. From germline, CDR1 is SGHTA and CDR2 FQGNSA. The CDR3 bases are TGTGCCAGCAGCTTAGGTCTAGCAATCGGGGAGCTGTTTTTT. It translates to CASSLGLAIGELFF.

The chain combines TRBV28 with TRBJ1-2, with 8 bases matching TRBD1. There are 15 residues in the CDR3. V was clipped by 9 bases and J by 1 base; unmatched bases: 10. Germline assignment: CDR1 MDHEN and CDR2 SYDVKM. CDR3 DNA: TGTGCCAGTCAGTTAGGACAGGGCGTTAACTATGGCTACACCTTC. This encodes CASQLGQGVNYGYTF.

This rearrangement joins TRBV14 to TRBJ2-5, with a tentative D call TRBD1 (5 bases). CDR1 SGHDN and CDR2 FVKESK come from the germline V gene. The CDR3 is 14 residues long. Trimming took 1 base from V and 2 from J, leaving 8 bases between them. CDR3 residues: CASSQVGRQETQYF. CDR3 DNA sequence: TGTGCCAGCAGCCAAGTGGGGCGGCAAGAGACCCAGTACTTC.

This sequence joins TRBV11-3 and TRBJ1-5; 10 nucleotides align to TRBD1. The CDR3 totals 16 residues. Germline V lookup: CDR1 SGHNT, CDR2 YENEEA. V lost 5 bases, J lost 5 bases, and 9 bases stayed unmatched. For the CDR3, the DNA is TGTGCCAGCAGCAAGAAGACAGGGGGCTGCGATCAGCCCCAGCATTTT. Protein: CASSKKTGGCDQPQHF.

This chain links TRBV30 with TRBJ1-4, with 11 positions matching TRBD1. Trimming cost V 0 bases and J 7 bases; bases outside gene matches: 4. This CDR3 has 15 amino acids. The germline gives CDR1 GTSNPN, CDR2 SVGIG (reference sequence). The CDR3 loop is CAWSVPGTGGEKLFF. DNA for the CDR3: TGTGCCTGGAGTGTACCAGGGACAGGGGGTGAAAAACTGTTTTTT.

The chain carries TRBV30 and TRBJ2-3; 7 nucleotides line up with TRBD1. J lost 4 bases, V lost 2 bases, and 12 bases had no gene match. Germline V gene lookup returns CDR1 GTSNPN and CDR2 SVGIG (reference sequence). This CDR3 comprises 16 residues. CDR3 sequence (DNA): TGTGCCTGGAGTTCTCCCGGGACAGCGATATCAGATACGCAGTATTTT. It translates to CAWSSPGTAISDTQYF.

This clone showed up just a few times. J is TRBJ2-3 and V is TRBV7-2, with TRBD2 identical over 7 bases. The trim removed 5 bases at V and 6 bases at J, leaving 11 bases unmatched. Germline-derived CDR1 and CDR2 are SGHTA and FQGNSA. There are 15 residues in the CDR3. The DNA for the CDR3 is TGTGCCAGCAGCCTTTCCGGGACTAAGTTGGATACGCAGTATTTT. Amino acid sequence: CASSLSGTKLDTQYF.

The chain links TRBV6-6 to TRBJ2-7; D perhaps matches TRBD1 (7 bases). The V gene lost 5 bases and the J gene lost 4 bases, with 24 bases spanning the gap. The CDR3 covers 17 residues. Germline V gives CDR1 MNHNY, CDR2 SVGAGI (reference sequence). The CDR3 protein is CASSLGGRRQGLYEQYF. For the CDR3, the DNA is TGTGCCAGCAGTCTGGGAGGCCGGCGACAGGGCCTTTACGAGCAGTACTTC.

The V and J genes are TRBV3-1 (or the pseudogene TRBV3-2) and TRBJ1-4; D ambiguous. Trimming removed 4 bases from V and 8 bases from J, with 14 bases in between. CDR1 is LGHDT and CDR2 is YNNKEL in the germline V gene (reference sequence). The CDR3 consists of 14 residues. The CDR3 protein is CASSPGGGREKLFF. DNA of the CDR3: TGTGCCAGCAGCCCAGGAGGAGGACGGGAAAAACTGTTTTTT.

The rearrangement uses TRBV18 and TRBJ2-1; 9 bases fit TRBD1. The CDR3 loop spans 16 amino acids. Losses at the gene ends were 3 bases for V and 3 bases for J; bases not matched to a gene: 6. Germline CDR1 KGHSH, CDR2 LQKENI. This CDR3 reads CASSPPRGQGYNEQFF. CDR3 sequence (DNA): TGTGCCAGCTCACCCCCGAGGGGACAGGGCTACAATGAGCAGTTCTTC.

J is TRBJ2-7 and V is TRBV5-1, with 10 bases fitting TRBD1. V lost 4 bases to trimming and J lost 5 bases; unmatched junction nucleotides: 3. CDR3 length equals 13 residues. Germline V gene data show CDR1 as SGHRS and CDR2 as YFSETQ. The CDR3 region is CASSQGQGHEQYF. DNA of the CDR3: TGCGCCAGCAGCCAGGGACAGGGGCACGAGCAGTACTTC.

The rearrangement uses TRBV18 and TRBJ2-5, with 10 bases lining up with TRBD1. The germline V gene has CDR1 KGHSH and CDR2 LQKENI. This CDR3 region has 16 residues. V lost 3 bases to trimming and J lost 5 bases; unmatched junction nucleotides: 9. CDR3 nucleotide sequence: TGTGCCAGCTCACCCCCGGGACAGGGGTTCGGTGAGACCCAGTACTTC. Protein product: CASSPPGQGFGETQYF. Drawing the rest from reference TRBV18 and TRBJ2-5, the complete variable domain is NAGVMQNPRHLVRRRGQEARLRCSPMKGHSHVYWYRQLPEEGLKFMVYLQKENIIDESGMPKERFSAEFPKEGPSILRIQQVVRGDSAAYFCASSPPGQGFGETQYFGPGTRLLVL.

The genes are TRBV3-1 (or the pseudogene TRBV3-2) and TRBJ2-7, with a possible D match to TRBD1 (6 bases). Trimming removed 0 bases from V and 0 bases from J, with 15 bases in between. Germline-derived CDR1 and CDR2 are LGHDT and YNNKEL (reference sequence). This CDR3 contains 17 residues. CDR3 in amino acids: CASSQEGQGRGSYEQYF. Here the CDR3 DNA reads TGTGCCAGCAGCCAAGAGGGCCAGGGCAGGGGCTCCTACGAGCAGTACTTC.

The CDR3 DNA reads TGTGCCAGCAGCCACCGACCCCCACAGGATTCGGCCGGGGAGCTGTTTTTT. This sequence encodes CASSHRPPQDSAGELFF. The chain has TRBV11-2 and TRBJ2-2; D is perhaps TRBD1 (5 bases). V was clipped by 5 bases and J by 6 bases, with 22 bases between them. Germline CDR1 SGHAT, CDR2 FQNNGV. The CDR3 runs 17 residues.